Shown below are 2 T cell receptor beta chains from a single sample sequenced in a study of T cell responses to AZD1222 COVID-19 vaccine. Only in-frame clones appear in the TCRdb table, and some are missing; sequencing was by immunoSEQ multiplex PCR. The repertoire holds some 54,000 clones, with roughly 85% as singletons. The input for sequencing was peripheral blood, taken on day 0 of AZD1222 vaccination. These receptors were collected from an adult in good health.

The rearrangement joins TRBV6-5 to TRBJ2-1, with D uncertain. In germline, CDR1 is MNHEY, CDR2 SVGAGI. Deletions cut 6 bases from V and 5 bases from J, with 8 bases between. CDR3 size: 12 residues. CDR3: CASRATDNEQFF. CDR3 nucleotides: TGTGCCAGCAGGGCGACGGACAATGAGCAGTTCTTC.

The chain links TRBV27 to TRBJ1-2, with TRBD1 as a possible D gene (5 bases). The germline CDR1 and CDR2 sequences are MNHEY and SMNVEV (reference sequence). Trimming pared 2 bases from V and 8 bases from J, leaving 18 bases between. The CDR3 runs 15 residues. The CDR3 loop is CASSLASWGRGGYTF. The CDR3 bases are TGTGCCAGCAGTTTAGCTTCTTGGGGGAGAGGGGGCTACACCTTC.